The source of this T cell receptor (beta chain) is a study of shared clonotypes between healthy human individuals. Study-wide results and limits: Measured sharing among donors was expected to vary with sequencing depth.

Concerning this clone: Its antigen is currently unknown.

Researchers ran the assay at a deep level. Clones were sequenced by immunoSEQ multiplex PCR, and TCRdb holds only the in-frame ones, with some missing. The data show about 2.3 million clones, with over 85% seen just once and about 0.39% held by the top ten. V lost 6 bases and J lost 4; bases outside the gene matches: 8. This CDR3 is built from 15 residues. Germline loops: CDR1 MNHEY, CDR2 SVGAGI. This clonotype was obtained from a man aged 18 to 35 in good health. Some clones in this sample may be carry-over from other donors' samples. Sequenced material: naive CD4+ T cells from PBMCs. The subset is: CD45RA+ positively selected. V usage is TRBV6-5 and J usage is TRBJ1-2; 10 nucleotides match TRBD1. The CDR3 loop reads CASSRPGQGIYGYTF. The CDR3 DNA is TGTGCCAGCAGCCGCCCGGGACAGGGGATCTATGGCTACACCTTC.